What follows describes a single T cell receptor beta chain. The antigen it binds to is not known. Mismatch with germline at one junction end may stem from a read error. The germline V gene gives CDR1 as MNHEY and CDR2 as SVGAGI. The CDR3, from cysteine to phenylalanine, totals 15 residues. Only the CDR3 DNA stays, 45 bases, in frame from base 1. The receptor library was made with the immunoSEQ multiplex PCR assay. The multiplex PCR relied on a mix of 60 forward primers for TCR Vbeta segments and 13 reverse primers for TCR Jbeta segments. A multiplex PCR assay on genomic DNA amplified the CDR3 region of rearranged TCR beta genes. On the Illumina HiSeq System, the amplified TCR beta libraries were sequenced as 87-base-pair reads. In the original analysis: Across the roughly 600 repertoires, a later analysis counted tens of millions of unique TCR beta chains, some 11 million of which were shared by at least two donors. Raw reads were error-corrected and collapsed into unique sequences with a nearest-neighbor algorithm that merged closely related sequences to remove PCR and sequencing errors. To assign V, D and J gene segments, CDR3 sequences were aligned to IMGT reference sequences. For a sequence to be retained, a match of at least six nucleotides was required to both a V gene segment and a J gene segment. Rearrangements were called productive when the CDR3 lacked stop codons and stayed in frame with V and J; all others were non-productive. CDR3 was defined according to IMGT convention as the region running from the second conserved V-encoded cysteine to the conserved J-encoded phenylalanine. Sequences without an unambiguous match to a single V gene segment were excluded from the earlier analysis of approximately 600 of the donors. In an earlier analysis of around 600 of the donors, V segments were called functional above 56.7% productive rearrangements and were called segregating when the between-donor standard deviation exceeded 5%. To diagnose cytomegalovirus status from the catalog of TCR beta chain sequences, a statistical classification framework was built. In a later analysis, TCR nucleotide sequences were compared against IMGT/GENE-DB human TR gene sequences so that V and J genes could be assigned. A later analysis assigned CDR3 sequences and most-parsimonious VDJ recombination scenarios with the TCRdist pipeline. In a later analysis, each TCR beta chain was defined by its CDR3 amino acid sequence together with its V-gene family, and reads lacking a unique V-gene family were excluded. To address suspected cross-contamination and a sequencing artifact, a later analysis removed over 500 highly shared, low-generation-probability nucleotide sequences. A later analysis calculated a clonal expansion index for each public chain from normalized within-repertoire ranks of inferred template counts. A later analysis computed generation probabilities with a VDJ recombination model fitted to out-of-frame rearrangements, and checked the results against IGoR. In a later analysis, hypergeometric tests were used to score TCR-TCR, TCR-HLA and TCR-CMV co-occurrence, with a repertoire-size bias correction applied to TCR pairs. False discovery rates were estimated in a later analysis by permuting HLA or CMV assignments 20 times. In a later analysis, co-occurring TCRs were grouped using DBSCAN, with TCRdist sequence similarity added in when clustering inside HLA-allele-positive subsets. For co-occurrence clustering, repertoires with fewer than 30,000 or more than 120,000 public chains were excluded, along with 4 to 6 repertoires with anomalous nucleotide sharing. The immuneACCESS repertoire file appears here via TCRdb, limited to in-frame rearrangements. These files lack a portion of the clones; in checked studies, under half of the deficit traces to unresolved V genes, and the cause of the others is not known. That table supplies the V and J calls and clone size; D and trimming were determined from the DNA. This sample holds 74,000 or so clones; 77% were observed only once. The biggest ten clones account for roughly 3% of the sample.

In total, fewer than 750 healthy bone marrow donors made up the cohort. Cohort members were all nominally healthy when sampled, although unrecorded immune exposures were likely present. The donor was CMV seropositive and was included in the group of 250 to 350 seropositive cohort members. A peripheral blood sample was provided by each donor, and peripheral blood mononuclear cells were used for TCR beta sequencing. The Qiagen DNeasy Blood Extraction Kit was used to extract genomic DNA from the blood cell samples. This sample is drawn from a study of cytomegalovirus exposure and HLA in healthy donors (dated 2017 in TCRdb). As for the study more broadly: According to an earlier analysis of 587 of the donors, 150 million to 200 million T cells yielded 100 million or so unique TCR beta sequences and around 280 Gb of sequence data. About 280 gigabases of sequencing data and 70 million to 100 million unique TCR sequences were included in an early release covering around 650 HLA-typed donors. Of the roughly 400 genotyped donors, roughly 85% fell in the genetic ancestry cluster associated with self-reported Caucasian donors. The study aimed to test whether cataloging public T cell receptors could reveal signatures of past pathogen exposure. Using immunosequencing, the study profiled T cell repertoires from 550 to 750 subjects and related those repertoires to cytomegalovirus serostatus. Along with the roughly 700-subject first cohort, a separate validation cohort of over a hundred different subjects was used. High-throughput TCR immunosequencing, statistical association of individual TCRs with disease status, and machine learning were combined to predict cytomegalovirus infection status. In a later analysis, previously published TCR beta repertoires from about 670 donors were re-analyzed and high-resolution HLA genotyping was added so that TCR occurrence patterns could be studied. Rather than drawing on any new phenotypic data, the later analysis identified candidate immune exposures from TCR beta sequences and the way those sequences occurred across donors. An earlier analysis of fewer than 750 of the donors used high-throughput TCR beta sequencing to judge whether each TCR beta V gene segment behaved as functional or pseudogenic. Donor age, sex, ethnicity and CMV serostatus were compiled alongside the repertoire data. In a later genetic analysis, genome-wide SNP genotypes for about 65% of the 666 donors were used, and that subset was treated as a discovery cohort. All discovery cohort repertoires had been generated on a single sequencing platform. Class I and class II HLA loci were covered by the typing at four-digit resolution. The number of typed donors differed by locus: roughly 620-640 for A, B, C, DRB1 and DQB1; 522 for DQA1; approximately 600 for DPA1; and roughly 450 for DPB1. Because of strong linkage in the cohort, roughly five DR-DQ haplotypes were treated as single units for association and clustering. Among roughly 400 genotyped donors of the cohort, an average of approximately 240,000 unique TCR beta nucleotide sequences was sequenced per donor, of which 15% to 20% were non-productive.

Overall study outcomes, separate from this receptor: About 15 rarely observed V segments, including chromosome 9 orphons, were excluded from the earlier analysis of approximately 500 of the donors because counts were too low. In a later genetic analysis, fewer N-insertions in productive TCRs were reported among donors in an Asian-associated ancestry cluster than the roughly 700-donor mean. Broadly in line with IMGT annotations, most TCR beta V segments showed up in productive rearrangements about 87% or about 30% of the time in an earlier analysis of 450 to 600 of the donors. A group of highly shared sequence variants was considered likely to be a technical artifact of the sequencing pipeline. Linkage disequilibrium might explain the correlated functional status among segregating V segments, but an unknown experimental factor could not be excluded. In vitro tests confirmed that three of the cytomegalovirus-associated TCR beta chains recognize cytomegalovirus antigens. Some IMGT-functional V segments, including TRBV6-2 and TRBV6-3, could not be told apart with the 87-base-pair reads, so those segments were excluded. In the study, around 160 TCR beta chains were listed as associated with cytomegalovirus. Cytomegalovirus status was reported to be diagnosed by the classifier with high specificity and sensitivity in both the original and validation cohorts. Presence/absence analyses assumed roughly uniform sequencing depth across donors, an assumption that may not hold. A later analysis found that most CMV-associated TCR beta chains appeared HLA-restricted, with HLA associations seemingly driven largely by CMV exposure. Immune exposure information for the cohort was limited to CMV serostatus. V-gene and J-gene trimming of TCR beta chains was associated with a missense DCLRE1C variant in a later genetic analysis, and the association was replicated in an independent cohort. In a later analysis, several top co-occurrence clusters were reported to appear linked to parvovirus B19, influenza, CMV and Epstein-Barr virus. When HLA alleles, especially DR and DQ, strongly co-occurred, attributing TCR associations to individual alleles was difficult. A later analysis associated about 18,000 TCR beta sequences with specific HLA alleles at a false discovery rate of 0.05. This cohort had only TCR beta chains sequenced, and the lack of alpha or paired-chain data limited which features could be detected. A later analysis found that HLA-associated TCR beta chains were more clonally expanded and had lower generation probabilities than equally common non-associated chains. Most TCR sequences were observed very rarely across donors, whereas some public TCRs were present in many individuals. In a later analysis, the rate of TCR association differed among HLA loci, with DRB1 alleles having the most associated TCRs and HLA-C alleles having the fewest. Because HLA typing was missing for some donors at each locus, association tests included only the typed subset. A further reported finding was that TCR beta sequences accurately predicted the HLA-A and HLA-B alleles for most subjects in the first cohort. The authors suggested that the approach could potentially be extended to other disease states and immunological phenotypes.

This receptor was obtained from a man in his fifties or sixties in good health and CMV-seropositive. The V and J segments used are TRBV6-5 and TRBJ2-3; the D segment could be TRBD2, given 5 matching bases. Sequenced: PBMCs. The CDR3 protein: CVSSYYSVSTDTQYF. The sequenced DNA: TGTGTCAGCAGTTACTATAGCGTGAGCACAGATACGCAGTATTTT.